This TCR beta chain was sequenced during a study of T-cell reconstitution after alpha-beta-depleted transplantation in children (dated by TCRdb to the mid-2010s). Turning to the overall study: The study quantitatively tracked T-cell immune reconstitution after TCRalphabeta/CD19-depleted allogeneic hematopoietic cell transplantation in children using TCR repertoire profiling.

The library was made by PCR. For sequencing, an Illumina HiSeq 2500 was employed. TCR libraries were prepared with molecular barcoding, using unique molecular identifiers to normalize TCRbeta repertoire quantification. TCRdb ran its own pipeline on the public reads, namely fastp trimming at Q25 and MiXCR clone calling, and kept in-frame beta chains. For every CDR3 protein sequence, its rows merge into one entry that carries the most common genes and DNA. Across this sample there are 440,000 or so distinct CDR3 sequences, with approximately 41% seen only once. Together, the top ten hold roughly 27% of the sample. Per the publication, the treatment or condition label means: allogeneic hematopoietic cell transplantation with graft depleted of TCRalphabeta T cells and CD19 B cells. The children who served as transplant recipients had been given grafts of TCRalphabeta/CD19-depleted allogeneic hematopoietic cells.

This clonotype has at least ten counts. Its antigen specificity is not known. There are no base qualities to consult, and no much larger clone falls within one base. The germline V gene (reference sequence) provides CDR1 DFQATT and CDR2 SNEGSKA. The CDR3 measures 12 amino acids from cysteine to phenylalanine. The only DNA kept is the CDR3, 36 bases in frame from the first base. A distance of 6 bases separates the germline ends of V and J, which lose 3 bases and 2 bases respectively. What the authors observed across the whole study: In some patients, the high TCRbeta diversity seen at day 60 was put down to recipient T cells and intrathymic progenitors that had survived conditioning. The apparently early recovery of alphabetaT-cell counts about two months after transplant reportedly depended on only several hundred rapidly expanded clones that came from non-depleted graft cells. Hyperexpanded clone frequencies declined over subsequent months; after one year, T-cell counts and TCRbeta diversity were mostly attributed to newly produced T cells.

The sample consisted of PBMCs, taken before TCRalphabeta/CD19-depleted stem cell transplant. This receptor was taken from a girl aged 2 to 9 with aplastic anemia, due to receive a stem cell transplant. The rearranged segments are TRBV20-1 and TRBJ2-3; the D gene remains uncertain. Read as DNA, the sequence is TGCAGTGCTAGGGAGTTCACAGATACGCAGTATTTT. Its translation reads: CSAREFTDTQYF.